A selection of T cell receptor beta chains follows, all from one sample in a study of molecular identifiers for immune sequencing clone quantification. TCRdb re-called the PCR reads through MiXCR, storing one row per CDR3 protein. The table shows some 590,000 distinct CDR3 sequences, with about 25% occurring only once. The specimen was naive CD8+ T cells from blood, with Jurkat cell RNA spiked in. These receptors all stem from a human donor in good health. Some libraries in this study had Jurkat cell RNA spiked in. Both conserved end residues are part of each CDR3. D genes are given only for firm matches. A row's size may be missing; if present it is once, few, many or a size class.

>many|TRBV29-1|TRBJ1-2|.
CSVEDNTNYGYTF
TGCAGCGTTGAAGATAACACTAACTATGGCTACACCTTC
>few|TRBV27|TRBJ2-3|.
CASSWTGADTQYF
TGTGCCAGCAGTTGGACGGGGGCGGATACGCAGTATTTT
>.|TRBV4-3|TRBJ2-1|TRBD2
CASSQALAGGQNNEQFF
TGCGCCAGCAGCCAAGCACTAGCGGGAGGACAGAACAATGAGCAGTTCTTC
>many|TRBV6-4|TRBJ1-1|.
CASSAHANTEAFF
TGTGCCAGCAGTGCACATGCGAACACTGAAGCTTTCTTT
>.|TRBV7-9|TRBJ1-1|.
CARRPLVFLNTEAFF
TGTGCCCGCCGCCCTCTAGTCTTCTTGAACACTGAAGCTTTCTTT
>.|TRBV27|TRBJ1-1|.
CASSFGKSTEAFF
TGTGCCAGCAGTTTCGGGAAAAGTACTGAAGCTTTCTTT
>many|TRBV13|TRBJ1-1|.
CASSSFDPEAFF
TGTGCCAGCAGCTCGTTCGACCCTGAAGCTTTCTTT
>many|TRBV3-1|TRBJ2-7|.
CASSRAWYHEQYF
TGTGCCAGCAGCCGGGCGTGGTATCACGAGCAGTACTTC
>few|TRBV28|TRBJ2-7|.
CASGLPGDYEQYF
TGTGCCAGCGGACTACCGGGGGACTACGAGCAGTACTTC
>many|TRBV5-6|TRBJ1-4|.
CASSTVPPIVNEKLFF
TGTGCCAGCAGCACCGTCCCGCCTATAGTAAATGAAAAACTGTTTTTT
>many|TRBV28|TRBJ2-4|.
CASSLRSNIQYF
TGTGCCAGCAGTTTAAGGTCGAACATTCAGTACTTC
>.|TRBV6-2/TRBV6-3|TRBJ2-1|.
CARSSLSNEQFF
TGTGCCCGCAGTTCCCTATCCAATGAGCAGTTCTTC
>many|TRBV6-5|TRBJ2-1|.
CASSRDIGSPYNEQFF
TGTGCCAGCAGCCGGGACATCGGATCCCCTTACAATGAGCAGTTCTTC
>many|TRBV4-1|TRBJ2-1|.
CASSQGLGYNEQFF
TGCGCCAGCAGCCAAGGACTAGGATACAATGAGCAGTTCTTC
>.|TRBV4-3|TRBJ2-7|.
CASSQVHSASSEQYF
TGCGCCAGCAGCCAAGTCCATTCGGCCTCCTCCGAGCAGTACTTC
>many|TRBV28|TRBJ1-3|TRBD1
CASSSPDRVKAGNTIYF
TGTGCCAGCAGTTCCCCGGACAGGGTAAAGGCTGGAAACACCATATATTTT
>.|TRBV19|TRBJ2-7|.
CASSIGPSSPYEQYF
TGTGCCAGTAGTATAGGTCCGAGCAGTCCCTACGAGCAGTACTTC
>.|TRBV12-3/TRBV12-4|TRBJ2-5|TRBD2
CASRVTSGGGETQYF
TGTGCCAGCAGGGTCACTAGCGGGGGCGGGGAGACCCAGTACTTC
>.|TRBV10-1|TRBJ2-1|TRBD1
CASGAGGDYNEQFF
TGCGCCAGCGGTGCAGGGGGTGACTACAATGAGCAGTTCTTC
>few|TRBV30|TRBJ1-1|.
CAWSAMTVKGTEAFF
TGTGCCTGGAGTGCCATGACAGTGAAGGGGACTGAAGCTTTCTTT
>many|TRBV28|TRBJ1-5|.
CASSNLGSIAQPQHF
TGTGCCAGCAGTAACTTAGGGAGTATAGCTCAGCCCCAGCATTTT
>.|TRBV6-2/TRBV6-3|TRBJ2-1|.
CASSFSVNYNEQIF
TGTGCCAGCAGTTTTAGCGTAAACTACAATGAGCAGATCTTC
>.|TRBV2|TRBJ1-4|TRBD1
CASSETWTGGTNEKLVF
TGTGCCAGCAGTGAGACCTGGACAGGGGGAACTAATGAAAAACTGGTTTTT
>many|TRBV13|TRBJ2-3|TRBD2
CASSGGAGTDTQYF
TGTGCCAGTAGCGGGGGGGCCGGGACAGATACGCAGTATTTT
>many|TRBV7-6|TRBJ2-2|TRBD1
CASSQTGADTGELFF
TGTGCCAGCAGCCAGACAGGGGCCGACACCGGGGAGCTGTTTTTT
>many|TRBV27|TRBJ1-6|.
CARRLSGQGSAYNSPLHF
TGTGCCCGCCGCCTATCCGGGCAGGGGTCGGCCTATAATTCACCCCTCCACTTT
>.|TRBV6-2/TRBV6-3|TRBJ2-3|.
CASSYHAADFITDTQYF
TGTGCCAGCAGTTACCACGCCGCCGACTTCATCACAGATACGCAGTATTTT
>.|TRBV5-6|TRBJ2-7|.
CASSFGRGVYEQYF
TGTGCCAGCAGCTTCGGCAGGGGAGTCTACGAGCAGTACTTC
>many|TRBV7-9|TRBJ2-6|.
CASSSSSGANVLTF
TGTGCCAGCAGCTCCTCCTCTGGGGCCAACGTCCTGACTTTC
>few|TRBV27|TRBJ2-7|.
CASSYPGSPTRQYF
TGTGCCAGCAGTTATCCGGGATCCCCTACGAGGCAGTACTTC
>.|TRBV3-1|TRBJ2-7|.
CASSQPTYSYEQYF
TGTGCCAGCAGCCAACCCACCTACTCCTACGAGCAGTACTTC
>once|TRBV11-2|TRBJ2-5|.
CASSPPTRRQETQYF
TGTGCCAGCAGCCCCCCGACTAGGCGCCAAGAGACCCAGTACTTC
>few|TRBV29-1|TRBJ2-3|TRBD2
CSVLAGLVTDTQYF
TGCAGCGTACTAGCGGGGTTGGTGACAGATACGCAGTATTTT
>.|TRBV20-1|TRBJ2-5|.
CSARDTLVVYQETQYF
TGCAGTGCTAGAGATACACTAGTAGTGTACCAAGAGACCCAGTACTTC
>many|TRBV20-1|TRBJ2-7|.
CSAVSETASSSYEQYF
TGCAGTGCTGTTTCGGAAACAGCCTCTTCTTCCTACGAGCAGTACTTC
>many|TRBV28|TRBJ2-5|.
CASSPGLVQETQYF
TGTGCCAGCAGCCCCGGACTTGTCCAAGAGACCCAGTACTTC
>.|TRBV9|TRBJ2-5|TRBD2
CASSVGGSIETQYF
TGTGCCAGCAGCGTAGGCGGGAGTATAGAGACCCAGTACTTC
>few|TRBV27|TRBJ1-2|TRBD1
CASYTGAYGYTF
TGTGCCAGCTATACAGGGGCGTATGGCTACACCTTC
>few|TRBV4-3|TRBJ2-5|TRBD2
CASSQDGLLAGGPETQYF
TGCGCCAGCAGCCAAGATGGTCTGCTAGCGGGGGGGCCCGAGACCCAGTACTTC
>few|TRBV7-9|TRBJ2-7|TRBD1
CASSSGQDGAYEQYF
TGTGCCAGCAGCTCTGGACAGGACGGAGCCTACGAGCAGTACTTC